A selection of T cell receptor beta chains follows, all from one sample in a study of OX40 agonist ivuxolimab in advanced cancers. TCRdb's table, derived via immunoSEQ multiplex PCR, lists solely in-frame clones and lacks some. Among over 50,000 clones listed, approximately 82% were seen once. Sequences were derived from CD4+ or CD8+ T cells sorted from blood, sampled in a trial of the OX40 agonist ivuxolimab. The receptors originated from an adult with an advanced solid tumor such as melanoma, head and neck, liver or kidney cancer. Each CDR3 is given with its conserved first and last residue. D genes are given only for firm matches. A row's size may be missing; if present it is once, few, many or a size class.

v_gene	abundance	j_gene	d_gene	CDR3nt	CDR3aa
TRBV29-1	few	TRBJ1-3	-	TGCAGCGTCGCCCTCACAGGGGGAAACACCATATATTTT	CSVALTGGNTIYF
TRBV5-4	-	TRBJ1-1	-	TGTGCCAGCAGCTTGAGGAGGGAGACTGAAGCTTTCTTT	CASSLRRETEAFF
TRBV2	-	TRBJ1-2	TRBD1	TGTGCCAGCAGTGGGGAGGACAGGGGGATGTATGGCTACACCTTC	CASSGEDRGMYGYTF
TRBV4-1	-	TRBJ1-3	-	TGCGCCAGCAGCAAAGAGGGAGGGTTCTCTGGAAACACCATATATTTT	CASSKEGGFSGNTIYF
TRBV27	-	TRBJ2-2	TRBD1	TGTGCCAGCAGTCGAGAGGGGGCCACCGGGGAGCTGTTTTTT	CASSREGATGELFF
TRBV9	-	TRBJ1-6	TRBD1	TGTGCCAGCAGCTCCGGACAGGGGGCCCCAAGCTCCTATAATTCACCCCTCCACTTT	CASSSGQGAPSSYNSPLHF
TRBV10-1	once	TRBJ2-5	-	TGCGCCAGCAGTGAAGTGGGGCAAGAGACCCAGTACTTC	CASSEVGQETQYF
TRBV7-3	-	TRBJ2-2	-	TGTGCCAGCAGCTTAGACATCGGGGAGCTGTTTTTT	CASSLDIGELFF
TRBV19	-	TRBJ2-3	TRBD2	TGTGCCAGTAGTCTGGGCGGGGCGGGAGGGGCAGATACGCAGTATTTT	CASSLGGAGGADTQYF
TRBV5-4	few	TRBJ1-6	TRBD1	TGTGCCAGCAGCGAGGGACAGGCCCCGTCCGATTCACCCCTCCACTTT	CASSEGQAPSDSPLHF
TRBV10-3	-	TRBJ2-5	TRBD2	TGTGCCATCAGCACCTCTATAGCGGGGCCAGAGACCCAGTACTTC	CAISTSIAGPETQYF
TRBV2	-	TRBJ2-3	TRBD2	TGTGCCAGCAGTCTGGGACTAGCGGGAGCAGCAGATACGCAGTATTTT	CASSLGLAGAADTQYF
TRBV2	once	TRBJ2-6	-	TGTGCCAGCACTAGGGAGTTCGGGGCCAACGTCCTGACTTTC	CASTREFGANVLTF
TRBV2	few	TRBJ1-2	-	TGTGCCAGCAGTGAAGCTATGGACTATGGCTACACCTTC	CASSEAMDYGYTF
TRBV2	-	TRBJ2-5	-	TGTGCCAGCGTTCGCTCAGGAGACCAGTACTTC	CASVRSGDQYF
TRBV30	once	TRBJ2-4	-	TGTGCCTGGAGCCCACTAGCCAGGGGAAACATTCAGTACTTC	CAWSPLARGNIQYF
TRBV5-4	-	TRBJ2-5	-	TGTGCCAGCAGCTTGCGACGGATGCAAGAGACCCAGTACTTC	CASSLRRMQETQYF
TRBV28	-	TRBJ2-2	TRBD2	TGTGCCAGCAGTTTCTCTAGCGGGGCGACCGGGGAGCTGTTTTTT	CASSFSSGATGELFF
TRBV7-9	-	TRBJ1-4	-	TGTGCCAGCAGCCCCCCTTTGACTAATAATGAAAAACTGTTTTTT	CASSPPLTNNEKLFF
TRBV5-6	-	TRBJ1-2	TRBD1	TGTGCCAGCAGCCTGGACAGGGCCTATGGCTACACCTTC	CASSLDRAYGYTF
TRBV19	-	TRBJ2-1	TRBD2	TGTGCCAGTAGTATCCTAGCTTGGGGGGAGGGTGAGCAGTTCTTC	CASSILAWGEGEQFF
TRBV28	-	TRBJ1-1	-	TGTGCCAGCAGACCACACACCCTGAACACTGAAGCTTTCTTT	CASRPHTLNTEAFF
TRBV28	-	TRBJ1-5	TRBD1	TGTGCCAGCAGTTTCCGGACAGGGAGCAATCAGCCCCAGCATTTT	CASSFRTGSNQPQHF
TRBV6-5	-	TRBJ2-3	-	TGTGCCAGCAGTTACCCCTCCGGGGGAAGAGATACGCAGTATTTT	CASSYPSGGRDTQYF
TRBV18	once	TRBJ2-3	-	TGTGCCAGCTCACCAAGCGACCCGGGAACTGATACGCAGTATTTT	CASSPSDPGTDTQYF
TRBV11-3	-	TRBJ2-2	-	TGTGCCAGCAGCTCCGGAGGGAACGGGGAGCTGTTTTTT	CASSSGGNGELFF
TRBV15	-	TRBJ2-3	-	TGTGCCACCAGCAGAGCGACCCCTCAGATCACGCAGTATTTT	CATSRATPQITQYF
TRBV6-6	once	TRBJ2-5	-	TGTGCCAGCAGTTACGAAGTCGTTCAAGAGACCCAGTACTTC	CASSYEVVQETQYF
TRBV7-9	-	TRBJ1-2	-	TGTGCCAGCAGCACCCTTTCCTCGGGTGAAGATGGCTACACCTTC	CASSTLSSGEDGYTF
TRBV2	-	TRBJ1-5	-	TGTGCCAGCAGCAGCTACGGGGGAGGGGATCAGCCCCAGCATTTT	CASSSYGGGDQPQHF
TRBV30	few	TRBJ1-5	-	TGTGCCTGGAGTCCCCAGGGGCCGAATCAGCCCCAGCATTTT	CAWSPQGPNQPQHF
TRBV2	-	TRBJ2-2	-	TGTGCCAGCAGGACTACCTTGAACACCGGGGAGCTGTTTTTT	CASRTTLNTGELFF
TRBV9	-	TRBJ1-1	TRBD1	TGTGCCAGCAGCCATAGGACAGGGGGCGCGGACACTGAAGCTTTCTTT	CASSHRTGGADTEAFF
TRBV30	-	TRBJ2-1	TRBD1	TGTGCCTGGGGTCCGGGACAGGGCTACAATGAGCAGTTCTTC	CAWGPGQGYNEQFF
TRBV5-4	-	TRBJ2-6	-	TGTGCCAGCAGCTTGGTCCTCACTGGGGCCAACGTCCTGACTTTC	CASSLVLTGANVLTF
TRBV19	once	TRBJ2-7	-	TGTGCCAGTAGTATAAAGTGGGAGTATCAATACGAGCAGTACTTC	CASSIKWEYQYEQYF
TRBV28	-	TRBJ1-2	TRBD1	TGTGCCAGCAGGGGGACAGCGACTAACTATGGCTACACCTTC	CASRGTATNYGYTF
TRBV7-6	-	TRBJ2-1	TRBD2	TGTGCCAGCAGCTTAGTACCTAGCGGAGATTACAATGAGCAGTTCTTC	CASSLVPSGDYNEQFF
TRBV7-8	-	TRBJ2-7	TRBD2	TGTGCCAGCAGCTTACCCACCTTAGCGGGAAACTACGAGCAGTACTTC	CASSLPTLAGNYEQYF
TRBV2	few	TRBJ2-5	TRBD1	TGTGCCAGCAGTGGTGGTTACGACAGGGGGCGAGGGGAGACCCAGTACTTC	CASSGGYDRGRGETQYF
TRBV10-1	-	TRBJ2-1	TRBD1	TGCGCCACTTCGCAGCGCACAGGGGGCACTGAGCAGTTCTTC	CATSQRTGGTEQFF
TRBV6-5	-	TRBJ1-1	-	TGTGCCACCCGCCGGGGGAACACTGAAGCTTTCTTT	CATRRGNTEAFF
TRBV28	-	TRBJ1-4	TRBD1	TGTGCCAGCAGTTCACCGGGACAGGGGGCGGGTGAAAAACTGTTTTTT	CASSSPGQGAGEKLFF
TRBV2	-	TRBJ2-3	-	TGTGCCAGCAGTGAAGCGGCAGGCCCGGGGGCAGATACGCAGTATTTT	CASSEAAGPGADTQYF
TRBV6-4	-	TRBJ1-5	TRBD1	TGTGCCAGCACCGGGACAGGGGGCAGTTATCCCAATCAGCCCCAGCATTTT	CASTGTGGSYPNQPQHF
TRBV4-2	-	TRBJ2-5	-	TGTGCCAGCAGCCGGAGGCCAGGGCCCAAGACCCAGTACTTC	CASSRRPGPKTQYF
TRBV11-2	-	TRBJ2-7	-	TGTGCCAGCAGCTTAAATGACAGTCCCATAAGGGAGCAGTACTTC	CASSLNDSPIREQYF
TRBV7-2	once	TRBJ2-2	TRBD1	TGTGCCAGCAGATTTGACAGGGACACCGGGGAGCTGTTTTTT	CASRFDRDTGELFF
TRBV29-1	-	TRBJ1-4	-	TGCAGCGTTGGGGGCGACAGCAGTGAAAAACTGTTTTTT	CSVGGDSSEKLFF
TRBV11-2	-	TRBJ2-3	-	TGTGCCAGCAGTCAGCAGGGGATGACAGATACGCAGTATTTT	CASSQQGMTDTQYF
TRBV4-1	-	TRBJ2-7	TRBD1	TGCGCCAGCAGCCAAGAATGGGACAGTTCGTACGAGCAGTACTTC	CASSQEWDSSYEQYF
TRBV5-1	-	TRBJ2-1	TRBD2	TGCGCCAGCAGCTTATATAGCGGGGACTCCTACAATGAGCAGTTCTTC	CASSLYSGDSYNEQFF
TRBV19	-	TRBJ1-1	-	TGTGCCAGTAGTTCCGGGTTTTACACTGAAGCTTTCTTT	CASSSGFYTEAFF
TRBV18	once	TRBJ2-7	TRBD1	TGTGCCAGCTCATTGACAGGGGATCCCTACGAGCAGTACTTC	CASSLTGDPYEQYF
TRBV9	-	TRBJ2-2	TRBD1	TGTGCCAGCAGCCTCGGTCTAGGGGGACAGGGGACGAACACCGGGGAGCTGTTTTTT	CASSLGLGGQGTNTGELFF
TRBV28	-	TRBJ1-5	-	TGTGCCAGCAGTTCCCGAATTGACAGCAGCAATCAGCCCCAGCATTTT	CASSSRIDSSNQPQHF